The present TCR beta chain was sequenced within a study of T cells in Graves' hyperthyroidism and ophthalmopathy. Study-wide results and caveats: Blood also showed most of the thyroid clonotypes that were expanded above 0.001.

It was 8 to 10 ml of fresh peripheral blood that supplied the PBMCs. Amplification of TCR beta CDR3 regions was performed using RNA transcripts as template. HTBI primers were employed in a first-round RT-PCR of the TCR CDR3. MiXCR was run by TCRdb on the multiplex PCR reads, yielding one entry per CDR3 protein. Of about 620,000 distinct CDR3 sequences listed, roughly 16% are singletons. Germline assignment: CDR1 MNHEY and CDR2 SVGEGT. CDR3 length: 15 residues. The trim removed 4 bases at V and 5 bases at J, leaving 4 bases unmatched. This clonotype was detected ten times or more. Its target is not known.

The sequencing sample was made of blood. The chain employs TRBV6-2 or TRBV6-3 and TRBJ2-7; 14 bases align to TRBD2. The clonotype originates from a woman in her 30s with Graves' hyperthyroidism. This CDR3 reads CASSSPGLAGDEQYF. As DNA, the CDR3 is TGTGCCAGCAGTTCTCCGGGACTAGCGGGAGACGAGCAGTACTTC.